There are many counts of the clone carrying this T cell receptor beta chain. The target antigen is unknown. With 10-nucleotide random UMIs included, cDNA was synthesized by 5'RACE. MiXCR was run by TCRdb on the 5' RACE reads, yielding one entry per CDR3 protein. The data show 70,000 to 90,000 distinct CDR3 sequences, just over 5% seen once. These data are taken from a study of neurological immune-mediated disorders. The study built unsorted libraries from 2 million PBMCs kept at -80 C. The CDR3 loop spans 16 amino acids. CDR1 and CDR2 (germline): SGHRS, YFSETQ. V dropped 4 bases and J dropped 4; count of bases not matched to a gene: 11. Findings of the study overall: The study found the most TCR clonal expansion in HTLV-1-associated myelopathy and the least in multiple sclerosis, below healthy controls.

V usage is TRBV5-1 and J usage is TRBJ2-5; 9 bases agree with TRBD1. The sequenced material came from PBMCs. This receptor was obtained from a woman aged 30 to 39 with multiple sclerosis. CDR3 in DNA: TGCGCCAGCAGCCCACCCTGGGACAGGGTCCCAGAGACCCAGTACTTC. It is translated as CASSPPWDRVPETQYF.